The 2 T cell receptor beta chains listed next were all sequenced from one sample in a study of shared clonotypes between healthy human individuals. Using immunoSEQ multiplex PCR, the repertoire was profiled, and TCRdb retains in-frame clones only, with some absent. Here the sample spans about 600,000 clones, about 97% being singletons. Material: naive CD4+ T cells sorted from blood. Sample subset: CD45RA+ positively selected. The source is a young woman in good health.

The gene calls are TRBV2 and TRBJ2-1; tentatively, D is TRBD1 (6 bases). The length of the CDR3 is 15 residues. CDR1 SNHLY and CDR2 FYNNEI come from the germline V gene. V was shortened by 3 bases and J by 8 bases, with 17 bases between the two germline ends. In DNA form, the CDR3 reads TGTGCCAGCAGTGATCCACGGGCTGGGGGCGATGAGCAGTTCTTC. This translates into CASSDPRAGGDEQFF.

The chain has TRBV30 and TRBJ2-7, with D perhaps matching TRBD1 or TRBD2 (6 bases each). The CDR3 is 13 residues long. V was trimmed by 0 bases and J by 7 bases, leaving 13 bases between them. From germline, CDR1 is GTSNPN and CDR2 SVGIG (reference sequence). The CDR3 region is CAWSVPWGAEQYF. The CDR3 DNA is TGTGCCTGGAGTGTACCCTGGGGGGCTGAGCAGTACTTC.